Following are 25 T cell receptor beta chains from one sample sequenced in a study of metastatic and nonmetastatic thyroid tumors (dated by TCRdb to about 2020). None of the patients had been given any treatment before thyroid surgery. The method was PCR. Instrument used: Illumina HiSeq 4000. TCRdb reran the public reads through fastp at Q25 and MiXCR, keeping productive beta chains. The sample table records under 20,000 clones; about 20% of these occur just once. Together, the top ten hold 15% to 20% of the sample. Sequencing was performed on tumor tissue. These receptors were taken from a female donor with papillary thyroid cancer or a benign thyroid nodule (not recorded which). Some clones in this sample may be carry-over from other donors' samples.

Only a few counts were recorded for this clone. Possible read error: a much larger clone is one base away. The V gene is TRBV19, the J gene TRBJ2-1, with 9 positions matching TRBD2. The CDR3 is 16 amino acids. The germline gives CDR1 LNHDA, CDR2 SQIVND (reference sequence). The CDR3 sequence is CASSPLGGRARNERFF. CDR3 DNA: TGTGCCAGTAGCCCCCTCGGCGGGAGGGCCCGGAATGAGCGGTTCTTC.

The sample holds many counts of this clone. The CDR3 here is CASSYWGRAYEQYF. For the CDR3, the DNA is TGTGCCAGCAGTTACTGGGGCAGAGCCTACGAGCAGTACTTC. The V gene is TRBV6-5, the J gene TRBJ2-7; D possibly corresponds to TRBD1 (5 bases). Trimming left V 1 base short and J 2 bases short, with 9 bases between. The V gene's germline CDR1 is MNHEY and CDR2 SVGAGI. CDR3 length: 14 amino acids.

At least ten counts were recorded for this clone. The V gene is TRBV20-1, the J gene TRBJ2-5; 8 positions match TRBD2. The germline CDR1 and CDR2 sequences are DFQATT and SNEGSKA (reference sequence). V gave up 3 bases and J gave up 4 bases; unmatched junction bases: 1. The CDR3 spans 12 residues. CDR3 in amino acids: CSASGRAETQYF. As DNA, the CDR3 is TGCAGTGCTAGCGGGAGGGCAGAGACCCAGTACTTC.

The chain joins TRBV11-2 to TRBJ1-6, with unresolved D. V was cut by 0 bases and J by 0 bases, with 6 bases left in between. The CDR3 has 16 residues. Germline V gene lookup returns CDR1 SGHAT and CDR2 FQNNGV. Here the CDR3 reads CASSLDGSSYNSPLHF. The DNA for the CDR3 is TGTGCCAGCAGCTTAGACGGGAGCTCCTATAATTCACCCCTCCACTTT. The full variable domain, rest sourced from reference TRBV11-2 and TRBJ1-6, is EAGVAQSPRYKIIEKRQSVAFWCNPISGHATLYWYQQILGQGPKLLIQFQNNGVVDDSQLPKDRFSAERLKGVDSTLKIQPAKLEDSAVYLCASSLDGSSYNSPLHFGNGTRLTVT.

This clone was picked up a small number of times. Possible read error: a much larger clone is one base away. The CDR3 nucleotides are TGTGCCAGCAGCTATGGGACAGCGGGGGAGCTGTTTTTT. The encoded protein is CASSYGTAGELFF. The chain recombines TRBV12-3 or TRBV12-4 with TRBJ2-2; 7 positions match TRBD1. The trim removed 6 bases at V and 8 bases at J, leaving 6 bases unmatched. This CDR3 comprises 13 residues.

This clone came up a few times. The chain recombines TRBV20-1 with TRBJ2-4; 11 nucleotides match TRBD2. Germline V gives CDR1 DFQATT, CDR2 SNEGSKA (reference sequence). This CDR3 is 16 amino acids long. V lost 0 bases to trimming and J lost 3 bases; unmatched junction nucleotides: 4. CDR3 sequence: CSARDLAGGGKNIQYF. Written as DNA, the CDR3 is TGCAGTGCTAGAGACTTAGCGGGAGGGGGCAAAAACATTCAGTACTTC.

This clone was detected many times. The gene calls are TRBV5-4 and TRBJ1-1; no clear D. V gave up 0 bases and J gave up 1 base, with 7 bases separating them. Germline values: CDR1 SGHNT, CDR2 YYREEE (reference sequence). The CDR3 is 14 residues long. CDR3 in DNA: TGTGCCAGCAGCTTGGACCGCAGGAACACTGAAGCTTTCTTT. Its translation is CASSLDRRNTEAFF.

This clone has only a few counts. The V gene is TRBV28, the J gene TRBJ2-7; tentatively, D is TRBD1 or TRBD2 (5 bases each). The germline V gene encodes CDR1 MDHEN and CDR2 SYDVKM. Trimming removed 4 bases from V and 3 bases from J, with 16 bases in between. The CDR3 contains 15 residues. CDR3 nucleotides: TGTGCCAGCAGTTCTCTGGGACCGACCCACTACGAGCAGTACTTC. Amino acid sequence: CASSSLGPTHYEQYF.

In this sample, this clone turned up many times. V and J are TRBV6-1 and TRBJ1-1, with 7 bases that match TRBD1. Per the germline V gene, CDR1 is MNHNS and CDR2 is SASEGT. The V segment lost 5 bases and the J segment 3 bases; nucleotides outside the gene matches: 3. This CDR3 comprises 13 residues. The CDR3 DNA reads TGTGCCAGCAGTTCTACAGGGGACACTGAAGCTTTCTTT. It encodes CASSSTGDTEAFF.

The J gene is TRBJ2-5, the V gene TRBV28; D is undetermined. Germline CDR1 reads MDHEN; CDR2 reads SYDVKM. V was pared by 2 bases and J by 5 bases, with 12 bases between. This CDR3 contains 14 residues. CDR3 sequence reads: CASSLKSEIETQYF. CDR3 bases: TGTGCCAGCAGTTTAAAGTCGGAGATTGAGACCCAGTACTTC.

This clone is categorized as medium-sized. The DNA for the CDR3 is TGTGCCAGCAGTTCTTATAGGACTAGCGGGAGGCACTACGAGCAGTACTTC. Its protein product is CASSSYRTSGRHYEQYF. The V gene is TRBV28, the J gene TRBJ2-7, with TRBD2 identical over 14 bases. J lost 3 bases, V lost 4 bases, and 8 bases had no gene match. This CDR3 contains 17 residues. Looked up from germline, CDR1 is MDHEN and CDR2 is SYDVKM. Based on the CDR3 plus reference TRBV28 and TRBJ2-7, the full variable domain is DVKVTQSSRYLVKRTGEKVFLECVQDMDHENMFWYRQDPGLGLRLIYFSYDVKMKEKGDIPEGYSVSREKKERFSLILESASTNQTSMYLCASSSYRTSGRHYEQYFGPGTRLTVT.

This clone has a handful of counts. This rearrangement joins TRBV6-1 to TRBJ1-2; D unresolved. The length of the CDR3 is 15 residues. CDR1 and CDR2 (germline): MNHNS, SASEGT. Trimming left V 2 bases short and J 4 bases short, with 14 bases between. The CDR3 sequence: CASSESSASPYGYTF. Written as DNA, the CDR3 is TGTGCCAGCAGTGAATCTTCTGCCTCACCCTATGGCTACACCTTC.

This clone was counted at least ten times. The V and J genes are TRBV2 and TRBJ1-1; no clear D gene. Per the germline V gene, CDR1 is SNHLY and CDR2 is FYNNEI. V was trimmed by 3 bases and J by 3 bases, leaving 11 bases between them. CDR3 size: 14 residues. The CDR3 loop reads CASSEHLGDTEAFF. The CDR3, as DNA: TGTGCCAGCAGTGAGCACTTAGGAGACACTGAAGCTTTCTTT.

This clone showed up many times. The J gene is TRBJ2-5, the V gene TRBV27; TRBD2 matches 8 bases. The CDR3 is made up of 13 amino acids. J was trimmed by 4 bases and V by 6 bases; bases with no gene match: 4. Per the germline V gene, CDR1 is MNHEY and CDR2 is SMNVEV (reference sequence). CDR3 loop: CASSRSGRETQYF. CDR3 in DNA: TGTGCCAGCAGCCGAAGCGGGAGAGAGACCCAGTACTTC.

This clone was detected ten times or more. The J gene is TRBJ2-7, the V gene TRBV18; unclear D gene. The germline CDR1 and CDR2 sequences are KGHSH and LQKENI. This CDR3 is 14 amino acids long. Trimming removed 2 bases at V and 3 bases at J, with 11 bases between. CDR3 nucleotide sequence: TGTGCCAGCTCACCAGGGAACAGAAACTACGAGCAGTACTTC. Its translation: CASSPGNRNYEQYF.

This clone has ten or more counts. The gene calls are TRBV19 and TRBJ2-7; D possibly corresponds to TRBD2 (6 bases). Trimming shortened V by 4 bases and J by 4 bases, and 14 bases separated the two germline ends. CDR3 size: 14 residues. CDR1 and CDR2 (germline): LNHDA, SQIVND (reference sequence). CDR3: CASSTAGGGYEQYF. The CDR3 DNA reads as TGTGCCAGTAGTACCGCCGGGGGAGGTTACGAGCAGTACTTC.

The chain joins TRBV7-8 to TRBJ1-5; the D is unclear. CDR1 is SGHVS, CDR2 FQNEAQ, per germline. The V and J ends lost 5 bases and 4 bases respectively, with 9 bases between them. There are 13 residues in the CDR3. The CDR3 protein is CASSLVLNQPQHF. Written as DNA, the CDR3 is TGTGCCAGCAGCCTAGTTCTGAATCAGCCCCAGCATTTT.

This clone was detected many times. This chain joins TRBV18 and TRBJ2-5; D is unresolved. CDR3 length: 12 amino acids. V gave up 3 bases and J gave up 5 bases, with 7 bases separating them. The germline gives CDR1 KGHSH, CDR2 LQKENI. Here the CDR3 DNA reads TGTGCCAGCTCACCCCTCGGGGAGACCCAGTACTTC. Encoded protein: CASSPLGETQYF.

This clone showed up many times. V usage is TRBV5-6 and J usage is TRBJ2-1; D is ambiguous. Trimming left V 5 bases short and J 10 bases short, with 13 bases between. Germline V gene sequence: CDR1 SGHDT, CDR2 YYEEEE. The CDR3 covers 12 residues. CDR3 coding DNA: TGTGCCAGCAGTACTCTTAGCCGAGAGCAGTTCTTC. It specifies CASSTLSREQFF.

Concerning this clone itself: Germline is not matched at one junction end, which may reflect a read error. CDR3 DNA sequence: TGTGCCAGCATTTACTCAGGGCGGGAGTGCGTAGATACGCAGTATTTT. Its protein is CASIYSGRECVDTQYF. The chain has TRBV6-5 and TRBJ2-3; 7 bases fit TRBD2. CDR3 length equals 16 residues. Germline CDR1 reads MNHEY; CDR2 reads SVGAGI.

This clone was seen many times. The DNA of the CDR3 is TGTGCCATCAGTGAGGGGGGCCGGGAGGAGTTCTTC. Translated: CAISEGGREEFF. The V call is TRBV10-3, the J call TRBJ2-1, with D possibly matching TRBD2 (7 bases). Trimming removed 2 bases from V and 14 bases from J, with 13 bases in between. CDR3 length: 12 amino acids. Germline CDR1 ENHRY, CDR2 SYGVKD.

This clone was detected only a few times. The CDR3 DNA is TGTGCCAGCAGAGAGGCCCTAACCGGCTCCTACAATGAGCAGTTCTTC. Protein product: CASREALTGSYNEQFF. V gene TRBV6-2 or TRBV6-3 combines with J gene TRBJ2-1; D call uncertain. CDR3 length: 16 residues. V gave up 6 bases and J gave up 0 bases, with 15 bases separating them. CDR1 MNHEY and CDR2 SVGEGT come from the germline V gene.

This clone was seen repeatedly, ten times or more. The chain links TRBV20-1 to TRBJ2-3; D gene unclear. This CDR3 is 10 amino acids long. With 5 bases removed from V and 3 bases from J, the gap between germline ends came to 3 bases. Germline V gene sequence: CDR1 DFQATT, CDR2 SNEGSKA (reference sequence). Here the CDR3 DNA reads TGCAGTGCTGGAACAGATACGCAGTATTTT. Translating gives CSAGTDTQYF.

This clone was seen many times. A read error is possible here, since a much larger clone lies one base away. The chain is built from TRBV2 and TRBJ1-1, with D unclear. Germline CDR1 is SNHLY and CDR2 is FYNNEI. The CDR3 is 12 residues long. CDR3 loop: CASSAANTGAFF. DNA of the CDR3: TGTGCCAGCAGTGCAGCGAACACTGGAGCTTTCTTT.

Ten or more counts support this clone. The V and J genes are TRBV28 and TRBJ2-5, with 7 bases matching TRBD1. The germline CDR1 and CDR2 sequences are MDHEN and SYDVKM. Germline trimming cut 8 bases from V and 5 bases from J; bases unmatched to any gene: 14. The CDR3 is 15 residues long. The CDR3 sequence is CASRPHGTARETQYF. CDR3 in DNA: TGTGCCAGCCGGCCTCACGGGACAGCACGGGAGACCCAGTACTTC. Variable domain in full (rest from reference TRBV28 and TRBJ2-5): DVKVTQSSRYLVKRTGEKVFLECVQDMDHENMFWYRQDPGLGLRLIYFSYDVKMKEKGDIPEGYSVSREKKERFSLILESASTNQTSMYLCASRPHGTARETQYFGPGTRLLVL.